These T cell receptor beta chains were read from a single sample in a study of blood T cell repertoires in COVID-19. The protocol was immunoSEQ multiplex PCR, while the TCRdb copy is restricted to in-frame clones and leaves out a portion. The sample holds hundreds of thousands of clones, 75% to 90% seen once. The sample consisted of peripheral blood. Receptors originate from a man between 60 and 75 years old who had recovered from COVID-19. Each CDR3 is given with its conserved first and last residue. A D gene is named only where the DNA matches it firmly. Not all rows give a size; the values are once, few, many and, for expanded clones, a class.

d_gene,j_gene,abundance,v_gene,CDR3aa,CDR3nt
TRBD1,TRBJ2-2,.,TRBV13,CASSFGQAGTGELFF,TGTGCCAGCAGCTTCGGACAGGCGGGCACCGGGGAGCTGTTTTTT
TRBD1,TRBJ1-1,.,TRBV7-2,CASSPRGQSYTEAFF,TGTGCCAGCAGCCCCCGGGGACAGAGTTACACTGAAGCTTTCTTT
.,TRBJ1-6,.,TRBV19,CASSIVAGINNSPLHF,TGTGCCAGTAGTATAGTGGCCGGGATTAATAATTCACCCCTCCACTTT
.,TRBJ2-7,once,TRBV15,CATSRDQGSYEQYF,TGTGCCACCAGCAGAGATCAGGGGAGCTACGAGCAGTACTTC
.,TRBJ2-3,.,TRBV7-9,CASSSFTGWGTDTQYF,TGTGCCAGCAGCTCCTTCACAGGATGGGGCACAGATACGCAGTATTTT
.,TRBJ1-3,.,TRBV12-5,CASGLTHGNTIYF,TGTGCTAGTGGCCTCACACATGGAAACACCATATATTTT
TRBD1,TRBJ1-3,once,TRBV2,CASSGTEHLSGNTIYF,TGTGCCAGCAGCGGGACAGAACACCTCTCTGGAAACACCATATATTTT
TRBD2,TRBJ2-1,.,TRBV10-3,CAITTGGLINEQFF,TGTGCCATCACGACGGGGGGATTAATAAATGAGCAGTTCTTC
TRBD2,TRBJ2-3,.,TRBV19,CASRIAGGGDTQYF,TGTGCCAGTAGAATAGCGGGAGGGGGAGATACGCAGTATTTT
.,TRBJ2-7,.,TRBV18,CASSGSQGREQYF,TGTGCCAGCTCCGGGAGCCAGGGCCGCGAGCAGTACTTC
TRBD1,TRBJ2-3,.,TRBV6-2/TRBV6-3,CASSYRGQTDTQYF,TGTGCCAGCAGTTACAGGGGGCAGACAGATACGCAGTATTTT
TRBD2,TRBJ2-1,once,TRBV2,CASGPGGLGNEQFF,TGTGCCAGCGGACCCGGGGGACTAGGCAATGAGCAGTTCTTC
TRBD1,TRBJ2-1,.,TRBV28,CASSALGQVVYNEQFF,TGTGCCAGCAGTGCCTTGGGACAGGTAGTCTACAATGAGCAGTTCTTC
TRBD2,TRBJ2-7,.,TRBV3-1/TRBV3-2,CASSPRLAIHEQYF,TGTGCCAGCAGCCCCAGACTAGCGATCCACGAGCAGTACTTC
TRBD1,TRBJ1-5,.,TRBV28,CASSPLEGTGFGQPQHF,TGTGCCAGCAGCCCCCTGGAGGGGACAGGGTTCGGGCAGCCCCAGCATTTT
.,TRBJ2-5,once,TRBV18,CASSPGLQETQYF,TGTGCCAGCTCACCAGGCTTACAAGAGACCCAGTACTTC
.,TRBJ1-1,.,TRBV19,CASSISGGAMNTEAFF,TGTGCCAGTAGTATTAGTGGGGGCGCGATGAACACTGAAGCTTTCTTT
.,TRBJ2-1,.,TRBV24-1,CATSDSQAQGYNEQFF,TGTGCCACCAGTGATTCACAAGCTCAGGGTTACAATGAGCAGTTCTTC
.,TRBJ2-2,.,TRBV18,CASSPSGQGLANTGELFF,TGTGCCAGCTCACCGTCGGGACAGGGACTAGCGAACACCGGGGAGCTGTTTTTT
TRBD1,TRBJ2-7,few,TRBV6-6,CASGRQGGNEQYF,TGTGCCAGCGGAAGACAGGGTGGTAACGAGCAGTACTTC
TRBD1,TRBJ1-5,.,TRBV7-2,CASSLVQGKDQPQHF,TGTGCCAGCAGCTTAGTACAGGGGAAAGATCAGCCCCAGCATTTT
TRBD2,TRBJ2-3,.,TRBV6-5,CASRGTSGTDTQYF,TGTGCCAGCAGGGGGACTAGCGGCACAGATACGCAGTATTTT
TRBD2,TRBJ2-5,.,TRBV5-4,CASSLPSGGLRETQYF,TGTGCCAGCAGCTTGCCAAGCGGGGGGCTTCGGGAGACCCAGTACTTC
TRBD2,TRBJ2-3,.,TRBV19,CASSIRTSVTDTQYF,TGTGCCAGTAGTATTAGGACTAGCGTCACAGATACGCAGTATTTT
.,TRBJ2-7,.,TRBV5-6,CASSKEGGAYEQYF,TGTGCCAGCAGCAAGGAAGGGGGGGCCTACGAGCAGTACTTC
.,TRBJ2-1,once,TRBV3-1/TRBV3-2,CASSLLTGQGFYNEQFF,TGTGCCAGCAGCCTATTAACTGGGCAGGGATTCTACAATGAGCAGTTCTTC
.,TRBJ1-2,.,TRBV7-9,CASSLGGRGSYGYTF,TGTGCCAGCAGCTTAGGCGGGAGGGGAAGCTATGGCTACACCTTC
.,TRBJ2-2,.,TRBV7-2,CASSYGGAGYTGELFF,TGTGCCAGCAGCTACGGTGGCGCGGGCTACACCGGGGAGCTGTTTTTT
TRBD2,TRBJ2-7,once,TRBV9,CASSPGGDQGEQYF,TGTGCCAGCAGCCCGGGGGGGGACCAAGGGGAGCAGTACTTC